What follows are 18 T cell receptor beta chains derived from one specimen sequenced in a study of PD-L1 blockade in urothelial cancer. Profiling relied on immunoSEQ multiplex PCR, and the TCRdb table lists in-frame clones only, not all of them. The sample records 45,000 to 65,000 clones, 84% being singletons. Sequences were derived from PBMCs, sampled around atezolizumab (anti-PD-L1) treatment. The origin of the receptors is a man in his forties or fifties with urothelial cancer.

The chain carries TRBV6-6 and TRBJ2-2; 7 bases are shared with TRBD2. This CDR3 region has 15 residues. Trimming removed 5 bases from V and 1 base from J; junction bases left unmatched: 4. Per the germline V gene, CDR1 is MNHNY and CDR2 is SVGAGI (reference sequence). CDR3 DNA: TGTGCCAGCAGTACCGGGACTATGAACACCGGGGAGCTGTTTTTT. It is translated as CASSTGTMNTGELFF.

V gene TRBV10-1 combines with J gene TRBJ2-3, with 8 bases aligning to TRBD1. This CDR3 region has 16 residues. J lost 6 bases, V lost 0 bases, and 8 bases had no gene match. Germline CDR1 WNHNN, CDR2 SYGVQD (reference sequence). CDR3 sequence: CASSESTTGERDTQYF. Here the CDR3 DNA reads TGCGCCAGCAGTGAGTCGACGACAGGGGAGCGGGATACGCAGTATTTT.

The chain uses TRBV5-5 and TRBJ2-1, with TRBD2 matching 10 bases. Trimming removed 3 bases from V and 7 bases from J; junction bases left unmatched: 10. The CDR3 runs to 16 residues. The germline gives CDR1 SGHKS, CDR2 YYEKEE (reference sequence). The DNA of the CDR3 is TGTGCCAGCAGCTCGGAAGATAGCGGGAGGTTAAATGAGCAGTTCTTC. Encoded protein: CASSSEDSGRLNEQFF.

V is TRBV6-1 and J is TRBJ2-7, with a weak D call TRBD1 (5 bases). The CDR3 sequence is 13 residues long. Germline-derived CDR1 and CDR2 are MNHNS and SASEGT. The V end was cut by 3 bases, the J end by 3 bases, with 9 bases between. The CDR3 sequence is CASSEGRVYEQYF. CDR3 DNA: TGTGCCAGCAGTGAGGGCAGGGTCTACGAGCAGTACTTC.

V is TRBV4-1 and J is TRBJ2-7, with D perhaps TRBD2 (6 bases). V lost 3 bases to trimming and J lost 4 bases, with 10 bases between them. The CDR3 length is 13 residues. CDR1 and CDR2 (germline): MGHRA, YSYEKL. The DNA of the CDR3 is TGCGCCAGCAGCCAGCGGGACCTTTACGAGCAGTACTTC. Translation: CASSQRDLYEQYF.

The rearrangement uses TRBV11-2 and TRBJ2-7, with 8 positions matching TRBD2. CDR1 SGHAT and CDR2 FQNNGV come from the germline V gene. V dropped 2 bases and J dropped 3; count of bases not matched to a gene: 12. This CDR3 comprises 17 residues. CDR3 sequence reads: CASSLTSGSTGRYEQYF. The CDR3 DNA follows: TGTGCCAGCAGCTTAACCAGCGGGAGCACGGGACGCTACGAGCAGTACTTC.

This clone was seen only once. J is TRBJ1-3 and V is TRBV5-1; the D is unclear. The V end was cut by 0 bases, the J end by 0 bases, with 10 bases between. This CDR3 is 16 amino acids long. The germline gives CDR1 SGHRS, CDR2 YFSETQ. DNA of the CDR3: TGCGCCAGCAGCTTGGGTGTCGGGAGCTCTGGAAACACCATATATTTT. Encoded protein: CASSLGVGSSGNTIYF. The complete variable domain, with remaining parts taken from reference TRBV5-1 and TRBJ1-3, reads KAGVTQTPRYLIKTRGQQVTLSCSPISGHRSVSWYQQTPGQGLQFLFEYFSETQRNKGNFPGRFSGRQFSNSRSEMNVSTLELGDSALYLCASSLGVGSSGNTIYFGEGSWLTVV.

This clone has just a few counts. The V call is TRBV9, the J call TRBJ2-7; 8 positions match TRBD1. Germline trimming cut 0 bases from V and 0 bases from J; bases unmatched to any gene: 2. Per the germline V gene, CDR1 is SGDLS and CDR2 is YYNGEE. The CDR3 has 15 residues. Here the CDR3 reads CASSVGTGSSYEQYF. CDR3 nucleotides: TGTGCCAGCAGCGTAGGGACAGGGAGCTCCTACGAGCAGTACTTC.

The V and J genes are TRBV7-2 and TRBJ2-2, with a tentative D call TRBD2 (6 bases). The germline V and J ends were trimmed by 5 bases and 1 base, with 17 bases remaining between them. CDR3 length: 17 amino acids. CDR1 is SGHTA and CDR2 is FQGNSA in the germline V gene. The CDR3 region is CASSPRGGAGNTGELFF. CDR3 bases: TGTGCCAGCAGCCCAAGGGGCGGAGCGGGGAACACCGGGGAGCTGTTTTTT.

The chain links TRBV7-9 to TRBJ1-3; D unclear. The CDR3 loop spans 14 amino acids. Trimming removed 0 bases at V and 4 bases at J, with 7 bases between. Germline V gives CDR1 SEHNR, CDR2 FQNEAQ (reference sequence). CDR3: CASSLARGGNTIYF. CDR3 nucleotide sequence: TGTGCCAGCAGCTTAGCGCGCGGGGGAAACACCATATATTTT.

This clone was seen a single time. This chain connects TRBV2 to TRBJ1-1; no clear D gene. The V gene lost 2 bases and the J gene lost 1 base, with 5 bases spanning the gap. This CDR3 region has 13 residues. Germline V lookup: CDR1 SNHLY, CDR2 FYNNEI. The CDR3 is CASSENSNTEAFF. The DNA for the CDR3 is TGTGCCAGCAGTGAAAACTCGAACACTGAAGCTTTCTTT.

This chain uses TRBV29-1 with TRBJ1-1; D unclear. The CDR3 loop spans 12 amino acids. Germline assignment: CDR1 SQVTM and CDR2 ANQGSEA. Trimming took 3 bases from V and 4 from J, leaving 9 bases between them. CDR3 nucleotide sequence: TGCAGCGTTGAGAGGGTAGGCACTGAAGCTTTCTTT. Protein: CSVERVGTEAFF.

This clone was seen a handful of times. The chain is built from TRBV4-1 and TRBJ1-1, with 8 positions matching TRBD1. CDR1 is MGHRA and CDR2 is YSYEKL in the germline V gene. This CDR3 is built from 17 residues. Losses at the gene ends were 0 bases for V and 4 bases for J; bases not matched to a gene: 10. The CDR3 region has the DNA TGCGCCAGCAGCCAAGATCGTCAGGGGGCGCAGGGCACTGAAGCTTTCTTT. This codes for CASSQDRQGAQGTEAFF.

The chain joins TRBV30 to TRBJ2-7; weak D call: TRBD2 (5 bases). V shed 3 bases and J shed 6 bases, with 15 bases lying between them. Germline V gene data show CDR1 as GTSNPN and CDR2 as SVGIG (reference sequence). The CDR3 totals 13 residues. CDR3 amino acids: CAWRGALWGEQYF. The CDR3 region has the DNA TGTGCCTGGAGGGGAGCTCTGTGGGGCGAGCAGTACTTC.

The V and J genes are TRBV27 and TRBJ2-7, with 7 bases aligning to TRBD2. J gave up 5 bases and V 5 bases, and 6 bases lay outside the gene matches. The CDR3 consists of 13 residues. Germline V CDR1 and CDR2: MNHEY, SMNVEV (reference sequence). The DNA for the CDR3 is TGTGCCAGCAGTAGCGGGGCACTTAACGAGCAGTACTTC. Translation gives CASSSGALNEQYF.

The V and J genes are TRBV6-5 and TRBJ2-2, with D possibly TRBD1 on 5 matching bases. This CDR3 is 14 amino acids long. Per germline, CDR1 MNHEY and CDR2 SVGAGI. V lost 5 bases to trimming and J lost 1 base, with 8 bases between them. The CDR3 bases are TGTGCCAGCAGTCAGACAGAGAACACCGGGGAGCTGTTTTTT. This translates into CASSQTENTGELFF.

This clone was counted between two and nine times. The rearrangement links TRBV9 to TRBJ2-2; TRBD2 agrees at 10 bases. Germline V lookup: CDR1 SGDLS, CDR2 YYNGEE. The CDR3 is 16 amino acids. Trimming cost V 0 bases and J 4 bases; bases outside gene matches: 3. This chain's CDR3 is CASSVASGRSTGELFF. The CDR3, as DNA: TGTGCCAGCAGCGTAGCTAGCGGGAGAAGCACCGGGGAGCTGTTTTTT.

The V call is TRBV5-1, the J call TRBJ2-1; tentative D call: TRBD1 (5 bases). With 4 bases removed from V and 7 bases from J, the gap between germline ends came to 15 bases. Germline V gene data show CDR1 as SGHRS and CDR2 as YFSETQ. The CDR3 runs 14 residues. The CDR3 region is CASSRLGAGNEQFF. The DNA of the CDR3 is TGCGCCAGCAGCCGGCTTGGGGCAGGAAATGAGCAGTTCTTC. Using reference TRBV5-1 and TRBJ2-1 for the parts outside the CDR3, the full variable domain is KAGVTQTPRYLIKTRGQQVTLSCSPISGHRSVSWYQQTPGQGLQFLFEYFSETQRNKGNFPGRFSGRQFSNSRSEMNVSTLELGDSALYLCASSRLGAGNEQFFGPGTRLTVL.